Sequencing of this T cell receptor (beta chain) was carried out in a study of shared clonotypes between healthy human individuals. Looking at the study overall: Plates per donor: three CD4 naive, three CD4 memory, two CD8 naive, one CD8 memory.

This CDR3 spans 19 amino acids. Caucasian adults living in Nashville, Tennessee, provided all samples. Into CD45RA+ naive and CD45RA-negative memory subsets, the CD4+ cells were split. Clones were read by immunoSEQ multiplex PCR, and TCRdb kept only the in-frame ones, dropping some. Of 2 million to 3 million clones in the sample, 93% were seen once. The chain combines TRBV21-1 with TRBJ2-3; TRBD2, the table's D call, was not compared with the DNA. TRBV21-1 is classified as a pseudogene. The specimen sequenced was naive CD4+ T cells from PBMCs. Subset here: CD45RA+ positively selected. This TCR came from a man younger than 30 in good health. Some clones in this sample may be carry-over from other donors' samples. The CDR3, as DNA: TGTGCCAGCAGCAATCCGCGAGAGACTAGCGGGAGTAGCACAGATACGCAGTATTTT. It translates to CASSNPRETSGSSTDTQYF.